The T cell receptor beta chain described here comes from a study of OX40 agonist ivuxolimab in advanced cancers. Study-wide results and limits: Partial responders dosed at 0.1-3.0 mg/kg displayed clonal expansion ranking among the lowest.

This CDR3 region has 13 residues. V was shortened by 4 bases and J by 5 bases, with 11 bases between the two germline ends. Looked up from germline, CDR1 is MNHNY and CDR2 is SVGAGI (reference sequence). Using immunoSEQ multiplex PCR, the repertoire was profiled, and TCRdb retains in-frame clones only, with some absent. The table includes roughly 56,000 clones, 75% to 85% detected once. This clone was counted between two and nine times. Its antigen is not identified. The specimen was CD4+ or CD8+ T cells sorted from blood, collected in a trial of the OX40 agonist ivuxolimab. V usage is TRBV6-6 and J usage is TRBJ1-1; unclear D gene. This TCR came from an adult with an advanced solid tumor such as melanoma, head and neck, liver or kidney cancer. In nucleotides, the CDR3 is TGTGCCAGCAGTTTAAAACCGGGGACTGAAGCTTTCTTT. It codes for CASSLKPGTEAFF.